These T cell receptor beta chains were read from a single sample in a study of blood T cell repertoires in COVID-19. Sequencing was performed with immunoSEQ multiplex PCR; in TCRdb, only in-frame clones are kept and a portion is missing. The sample holds hundreds of thousands of clones; approximately 81% are singletons and the top ten take under 2%. Sequenced: PBMCs or T cells enriched from blood (not recorded which). These receptors were obtained from a woman in her twenties or thirties who had been exposed to COVID-19. Each CDR3 is given with its conserved first and last residue. The D gene is left open where the match is weak. Only part of the rows carry a size: once, few, many, or a class if the clone is expanded.

>NA|NA|TRBV9|TRBJ1-1
TGTGCCAGCAGCGCGCTTGAGTATGGGAACACTGAAGCTTTCTTT
CASSALEYGNTEAFF
>NA|NA|TRBV5-6|TRBJ2-3
TGTGCCAGCAGCTTTGGTGCAGGGGATGTTGCAGATACGCAGTATTTT
CASSFGAGDVADTQYF
>NA|NA|TRBV7-9|TRBJ1-2
TGTGCCAGCAGCCCACAGGCAATTGATGGCTACACCTTC
CASSPQAIDGYTF
>NA|TRBD2|TRBV28|TRBJ2-7
TGTGCCAGCGGTGAGCGGGACCGGGACGAGCAGTACTTC
CASGERDRDEQYF
>NA|NA|TRBV7-9|TRBJ1-5
TGTGCCAGCAGCCCGGGGAGCAATCAGCCCCAGCATTTT
CASSPGSNQPQHF
>once|NA|TRBV5-1|TRBJ2-6
TGCGCCAGCAGCTTGGGTGACAGACCCTCTGGGGCCAACGTCCTGACTTTC
CASSLGDRPSGANVLTF
>NA|NA|TRBV28|TRBJ1-2
TGTGCCAGCAGTTTGCAGGGTCGCTATGGCTACACCTTC
CASSLQGRYGYTF
>NA|NA|TRBV4-1|TRBJ2-1
TGCGCCAGCAGCCAAGTTCGGGGGATTTACAATGAGCAGTTCTTC
CASSQVRGIYNEQFF
>few|NA|TRBV30|TRBJ1-2
TGTACAATTGACAGGCCAAACGGGGGCTACACCTTC
CTIDRPNGGYTF
>NA|NA|TRBV9|TRBJ1-4
TGTGCCAGCAGCGTAGGGGGCCCCCTTAATGAAAAACTGTTTTTT
CASSVGGPLNEKLFF
>NA|NA|TRBV9|TRBJ1-6
TGTGCCAGCAGCACAAGGACAGATTCACCCCTCCACTTT
CASSTRTDSPLHF
>NA|TRBD2|TRBV7-2|TRBJ2-3
TGTGCCAGCAGCTTAGTGTCGGGACTAGCAACAGATACGCAGTATTTT
CASSLVSGLATDTQYF
>NA|NA|TRBV28|TRBJ1-6
TGTGCCAGCAGTTTAGGTCTACTCTATAATTCACCCCTCCACTTT
CASSLGLLYNSPLHF
>few|TRBD2|TRBV20-1|TRBJ2-5
TGCAGTGCTAGTCAGCGGGGGGGCGAGGAGACCCAGTACTTC
CSASQRGGEETQYF
>NA|NA|TRBV1|TRBJ2-7
TGCACCAGCAGCCAACCAGCCCCTGCGGGGTCACGCTCCTACGAGCAGTACTTC
CTSSQPAPAGSRSYEQYF
>NA|NA|TRBV5-5|TRBJ2-7
TGTGCCAGCAGCCTTACCGATGAACTACCTCCTATCGTCTACGAGCAGTACTTC
CASSLTDELPPIVYEQYF
>once|NA|TRBV5-1|TRBJ2-7
TGCGCCAGCAGCGGGTCTTCTAGCTCCTACGAGCAGTACTTC
CASSGSSSSYEQYF
>NA|NA|TRBV11-3|TRBJ1-1
TGTGCCAGCAGCCTAGTAGGACAGAACACTGAAGCTTTCTTT
CASSLVGQNTEAFF
>once|TRBD1|TRBV14|TRBJ1-4
TGTGCCAGCTCAGGGGGGACTGCAACTAATGAAAAACTGTTTTTT
CASSGGTATNEKLFF
>NA|NA|TRBV4-2|TRBJ2-2
TGTGCCAGCAGCCAAGATAGTACCGGGGAGCTGTTTTTT
CASSQDSTGELFF
>NA|TRBD1|TRBV6-5|TRBJ1-1
TGTGCCAGCAGTTCCCCCGGGACAGGGAACACTGAAGCTTTCTTT
CASSSPGTGNTEAFF
>NA|NA|TRBV30|TRBJ2-2
TGTGCCTGGTACAAATCTACTACTCCCGGGGAGCTGTTTTTT
CAWYKSTTPGELFF
>NA|NA|TRBV5-4|TRBJ2-3
TGTGCCAGCAGCTTCCTACTAACAGATACGCAGTATTTT
CASSFLLTDTQYF
>NA|TRBD2|TRBV9|TRBJ2-3
TGTGCCAGCACCCTAGCGGGGGGGCAAGATACGCAGTATTTT
CASTLAGGQDTQYF
>NA|NA|TRBV5-1|TRBJ2-5
TGCGCCAGCAGCCTGGGCCGGGGGTACCAAGAGACCCAGTACTTC
CASSLGRGYQETQYF
>NA|TRBD2|TRBV24-1|TRBJ2-1
TGTGCCACCAGTGATTTTAAGGGGACTAGCGGGAGTTCGAGCTCCTACAATGAGCAGTTCTTC
CATSDFKGTSGSSSSYNEQFF
>NA|TRBD2|TRBV7-3|TRBJ2-5
TGTGCCAGCAGCAGCCTAGCGGGGGGGCTGTACTTC
CASSSLAGGLYF